The source of this TCR beta chain is a study of tumor-infiltrating lymphocytes in oesophageal squamous cell carcinoma. TCRdb processed the PCR reads anew with MiXCR; each CDR3 protein has one entry. In the table there are almost 20,000 distinct CDR3 sequences, around two fifths of which are singletons. Trimming left V 6 bases short and J 3 bases short, with 19 bases between. In germline, CDR1 is MDHEN, CDR2 SYDVKM. The CDR3 runs 16 residues. Sequences were obtained from normal esophageal tissue next to the tumor. The TCR comes from a male donor with esophageal squamous cell carcinoma. The chain carries TRBV28 and TRBJ2-3, with no clear D. In nucleotides, the CDR3 is TGTGCCAGCAGCCTCCGAGCGCGGAGTAGGACAGATACGCAGTATTTT. Amino acid sequence: CASSLRARSRTDTQYF.